Listed below are T cell receptor beta chains from one sample, sequenced in a study of cytomegalovirus exposure and HLA in healthy donors. Repertoires were generated with immunoSEQ multiplex PCR, while TCRdb's copy carries only in-frame clones and drops some. This sample's table has 150,000 to 200,000 clones. The sequenced sample was PBMCs. The receptor set was obtained from a woman aged 55 to 70 in good health and CMV-seronegative. Each CDR3 is given with its conserved first and last residue. Fields, in order: D gene, V gene, J gene, CDR3 protein, CDR3 DNA. The D gene is left open where the match is weak.

>TRBD1|TRBV7-9|TRBJ2-2
CASSSQGGNTGELFF
TGTGCCAGCAGCTCACAGGGGGGCAACACCGGGGAGCTGTTTTTT
>-|TRBV30|TRBJ1-1
CAWRYGHRDTGAFF
TGTGCCTGGAGATACGGACATAGAGACACTGGAGCTTTCTTT
>TRBD1|TRBV18|TRBJ1-2
CASSPISGTGDYGYTF
TGTGCCAGCTCGCCAATAAGCGGGACAGGGGACTATGGCTACACCTTC
>TRBD2|TRBV7-9|TRBJ2-2
CASSQSPGTSGLHTGELFF
TGTGCCAGCAGCCAATCACCTGGCACTAGCGGGCTCCACACCGGGGAGCTGTTTTTT
>TRBD1|TRBV6-1|TRBJ2-7
CASSGGLGTGSLEQYF
TGTGCCAGCAGTGGGGGCCTCGGGACAGGGTCCCTCGAGCAGTACTTC
>TRBD1|TRBV5-1|TRBJ1-1
CASSLAPQGDTEAFF
TGCGCCAGCAGCTTGGCTCCACAGGGGGACACTGAAGCTTTCTTT
>-|TRBV19|TRBJ2-7
CASSIESGPSYEQYF
TGTGCCAGTAGTATAGAGAGCGGCCCCTCCTACGAGCAGTACTTC
>-|TRBV19|TRBJ1-2
CAIRGVAGNYGYTF
TGTGCCATCCGTGGTGTGGCCGGGAACTATGGCTACACCTTC
>TRBD1|TRBV25-1|TRBJ1-2
CASSPYRGDYGYTF
TGTGCCAGCAGTCCCTACAGGGGTGACTATGGCTACACCTTC
>-|TRBV29-1|TRBJ1-3
CSVVSDSSGNTIYF
TGCAGCGTTGTATCGGACAGTTCTGGAAACACCATATATTTT